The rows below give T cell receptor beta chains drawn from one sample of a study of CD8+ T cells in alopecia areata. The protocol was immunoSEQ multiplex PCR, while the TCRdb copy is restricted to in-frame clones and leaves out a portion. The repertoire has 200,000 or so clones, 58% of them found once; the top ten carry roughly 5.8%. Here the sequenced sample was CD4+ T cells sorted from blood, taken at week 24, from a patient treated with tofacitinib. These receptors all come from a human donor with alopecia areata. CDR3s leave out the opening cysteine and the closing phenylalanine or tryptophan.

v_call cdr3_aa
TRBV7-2 ARPRTRLAEETQY
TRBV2 ASSELIGGDEQF
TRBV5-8 ASRRLQTRVYGYT
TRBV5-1 ASSSGVDTQY
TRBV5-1 ASSLANRGPF
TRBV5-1 ASSFTSDYQETQY
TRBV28 ASSLSGQGASRGGYT
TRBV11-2 ASSILAGGSTDTQY
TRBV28 ASRLEGQGGNQPQH
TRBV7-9 ASSLENRGGTEAF
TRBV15 ATSRDRGSYGYT
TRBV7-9 ASSSNGQAWGQY
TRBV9 ASSTSPTYGSSREQY
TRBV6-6 ASSYSMPASPLH
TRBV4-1 ASSQGHERGREAF
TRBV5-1 ASRTFGEGETQY
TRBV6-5 ASSIAGGRTDTQY
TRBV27 ASMGQGIFYEQY
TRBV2 ASIGSGADTQY
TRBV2 ASRRTGEPYSNQPQH
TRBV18 ASSPTAGRETQY
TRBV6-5 ASSVTGAIYYDAF
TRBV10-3 AISSSGRGDEQF
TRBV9 ASPPGTDTQY
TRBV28 ASTTESSGGETQY
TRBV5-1 ASSLAGTSGQETQY
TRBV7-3 ASSATVQETQY